What follows are 11 T cell receptor beta chains derived from one specimen sequenced in a study of blood T cell repertoires in COVID-19. Sequencing used immunoSEQ multiplex PCR; TCRdb keeps in-frame clones, though not all of them. The top ten clones hold 8.3% of a sample with 150,000 to 170,000 clones, about 85% of them seen once. The sample consisted of peripheral blood. The receptors were sampled from an older woman with COVID-19, enrolled during active disease.

The rearrangement uses TRBV24-1 and TRBJ2-3, with D maybe TRBD2 (7 bases). The ends were cut back, 6 bases at V and 3 bases at J, with 12 bases in the middle. This CDR3 has 14 amino acids. In germline, CDR1 is KGHDR, CDR2 SFDVKD. The chain's CDR3 is CATSLRGRTDTQYF. The CDR3 nucleotides are TGTGCCACCAGTCTGCGGGGGCGTACAGATACGCAGTATTTT.

This clone showed up just a few times. The chain combines TRBV6-5 with TRBJ2-7, with D possibly matching TRBD1 (7 bases). CDR3 length: 15 amino acids. V lost 6 bases, J lost 4 bases, and 19 bases lay in between. Germline CDR1 reads MNHEY; CDR2 reads SVGAGI. CDR3 protein: CASSLRGTESYEQYV. The CDR3 DNA reads TGTGCCAGCAGCCTTCGCGGGACAGAGTCTTACGAGCAGTACGTC.

V and J are TRBV28 and TRBJ2-2, with 7 bases that match TRBD2. Germline V CDR1 and CDR2: MDHEN, SYDVKM. The CDR3 extends over 18 amino acids. The junction had 21 bases not matched to a gene; V was cut back by 7 bases and J by 7 bases. In DNA, the CDR3 is TGTGCCAGCACGGGGCCAGTGCACCTCGGGAGGTCTGGCGGGGAGCTGTTTTTT. It specifies CASTGPVHLGRSGGELFF. The full variable domain, with the rest looked up from reference TRBV28 and TRBJ2-2, is DVKVTQSSRYLVKRTGEKVFLECVQDMDHENMFWYRQDPGLGLRLIYFSYDVKMKEKGDIPEGYSVSREKKERFSLILESASTNQTSMYLCASTGPVHLGRSGGELFFGEGSRLTVL.

The gene calls are TRBV10-2 and TRBJ1-5, with no clear D. The V end lost 0 bases, the J end lost 4 bases, and 10 bases lay between the germline ends. The CDR3 has 15 amino acids. Germline V lookup: CDR1 WSHSY, CDR2 SAAADI. CDR3 loop: CASSESGGSNQPQHF. The CDR3 nucleotides are TGCGCCAGCAGTGAGTCGGGAGGGTCAAATCAGCCCCAGCATTTT.

V usage is TRBV6-5 and J usage is TRBJ2-5, with D possibly being TRBD1 (7 bases). Trimming cost V 6 bases and J 4 bases, with 12 bases left between them. From germline, CDR1 is MNHEY and CDR2 SVGAGI. The CDR3 extends over 13 amino acids. The CDR3 bases are TGTGCCAGCAGGACCCAGGGGGGAGAGACCCAGTACTTC. This gives the protein CASRTQGGETQYF.

V is TRBV5-1 and J is TRBJ1-2; 7 nucleotides agree with TRBD1. V shed 6 bases and J 0 bases; nucleotides not matched to a gene: 8. The CDR3 consists of 15 residues. Germline assignment: CDR1 SGHRS and CDR2 YFSETQ. The CDR3 region is CASTPGDRPNYGYTF. DNA of the CDR3: TGCGCCAGCACGCCCGGGGACAGACCTAACTATGGCTACACCTTC.

The V and J genes are TRBV27 and TRBJ1-2; possible D gene TRBD1, 6 bases. Trimming took 6 bases from V and 7 from J, leaving 15 bases between them. The V gene's germline CDR1 is MNHEY and CDR2 SMNVEV (reference sequence). The length of the CDR3 is 13 residues. The CDR3: CASSSNRRGGYTF. CDR3 nucleotide sequence: TGTGCCAGCAGCTCTAATCGCAGGGGTGGCTACACCTTC.

J is TRBJ1-1 and V is TRBV10-2; D is uncertain. Germline-derived CDR1 and CDR2 are WSHSY and SAAADI. Trimming took off 0 bases at V and 5 bases at J, with 7 bases between the two ends. There are 13 residues in the CDR3. The CDR3 DNA is TGCGCCAGCAGTGAGTCTGCGGGGACTGAAGCTTTCTTT. Protein sequence: CASSESAGTEAFF.

The genes are TRBV10-2 and TRBJ1-1; possible D gene TRBD1, 5 bases. The length of the CDR3 is 14 residues. From germline, CDR1 is WSHSY and CDR2 SAAADI. Between the trimmed V and J ends, which lost 10 bases and 3 bases, there was a span of 18 bases. The CDR3 reads CATVDSFYYTEAFF. In DNA form, the CDR3 reads TGCGCCACCGTCGACAGTTTCTACTACACTGAAGCTTTCTTT.

V usage is TRBV30 and J usage is TRBJ1-2; 10 bases are shared with TRBD1. The V gene's germline CDR1 is GTSNPN and CDR2 SVGIG (reference sequence). This CDR3 has 14 residues. With V trimmed by 1 base and J by 7 bases, 6 bases remained unmatched. DNA of the CDR3: TGTGCCTGGAGTGACAGGGACAGGGGCGTTGGCTACACCTTC. Its protein is CAWSDRDRGVGYTF.

The chain links TRBV5-1 to TRBJ1-1; unclear D gene. The V and J ends lost 0 bases and 4 bases respectively, with 10 bases between them. The CDR3 spans 14 residues. Germline V gene data show CDR1 as SGHRS and CDR2 as YFSETQ. The CDR3 region has the DNA TGCGCCAGCAGCTTGGCGGGGATAGGCACTGAAGCTTTCTTT. It is translated as CASSLAGIGTEAFF.